The present T cell receptor beta chain was sequenced within a study of blood T cell repertoires in COVID-19 (dated by TCRdb to the early 2020s). Some background on the complete study: Samples from collaborators originated in the United States, Italy and Spain and spanned both the acute and convalescent phases of COVID-19. The material from the prospective study consisted of cDNA or gDNA derived from T cells, B-cell-depleted T cells, or PBMCs. Deeply sampled blood TCRbeta repertoires from subjects exposed to, actively infected with, or recovered from COVID-19 were included in the dataset. The repertoires were released in a freely available public database intended as a resource for research on the immune response to SARS-CoV-2. Samples were obtained from the ongoing ImmuneRACE study (first 160 participants) and from 1,254 subjects provided by 6 global collaborators. Sample metadata almost always included a de-identified subject ID, COVID-19 status, age in years and sex. Where available, HLA class I and class II types were obtained from metadata supplied by the sample provider rather than from assay-based typing. Results the study describes overall, beyond this receptor: Clinical and demographic metadata were provided uncurated, with the amount varying by source and participant.

To note about this clone: Its antigen remains undetermined. The sample holds no much larger clone one base away, and base qualities are not on file.

Taken from cysteine to valine, the CDR3 has 15 residues. The sequence is cut down to CDR3 DNA, 45 bases in frame from base 1. The germline V gene encodes CDR1 MNHEY and CDR2 SVGAGI. V is cut back by 2 bases and J by 5 bases, with 7 bases in the junction unmatched. Participants in the prospective study were aged about 18 to 95 years, lived in under 30 United States geographic areas, and enrolled through a virtual design. To assign participants to cohorts, the prospective study relied on clinical history that participants themselves reported in a screening survey and a study questionnaire. For ImmuneRACE Cohort 3, a participant was defined as recovered based on two consecutive negative NP/OP PCR tests, clearance by a healthcare professional, or resolution of symptoms. In the prospective study, mobile phlebotomists collected whole blood, serum and a nasopharyngeal or oropharyngeal swab from each participant. Over an approximately 2-month period, participants in the prospective study had the option of providing additional blood draws and questionnaires. Blood samples from the prospective study were shipped frozen or at room temperature prior to DNA extraction.

The immunoSEQ Assay, a bias-controlled multiplex PCR, was used to amplify TCRbeta CDR3 regions from genomic DNA. The original pipeline was this. Within the assay, amplification of reference gene primers was used to estimate how many nucleated cells each sample contained. To quantify the absolute abundance of each unique TCRbeta CDR3 rearrangement, sequence reads were collapsed and filtered. Productive Simpson clonality was computed per sample as the square root of Simpson's diversity index over productive rearrangements. In its TCRdb copy, this immuneACCESS table keeps in-frame sequences only and misses some clones. Where compared with another copy, unresolved V genes explain less than half of these, and the others have no known cause. That table gives V, J and clone size, and the DNA gave D and trimming. This sample has more than 110,000 clones in its table, and around 80% of those were observed once. Of the sample, 6% is held by the ten largest clones.

The TCR comes from a woman aged 45-59 years who had recovered from COVID-19. Sequencing was carried out using PBMCs or T cells enriched from blood (not recorded which). The V and J segments used are TRBV6-5 and TRBJ2-7, with TRBD1 matching 9 junction bases. The nucleotide sequence is TGTGCCAGCAGTTACACCGGGACAGGGACCGACGAGCAGTACGTC. It translates as CASSYTGTGTDEQYV.